These T cell receptor beta chains were read from a single sample in a study of CD8+CD57+ T cells in acquired aplastic anemia. TCRdb re-derived calls from the reads in MiXCR, one entry per CDR3 protein. The sample yields around 430,000 distinct CDR3 sequences, around a third seen once. The sequencing sample was made of sorted CD4+, CD8+, or CD8+CD57+ T cells (not recorded which) from PBMCs. These receptors originate from a human donor with aplastic anemia. CDR3s include the opening cysteine and the closing phenylalanine or tryptophan. Fields, in order: J gene, clone size, D gene, V gene, CDR3 protein, CDR3 DNA. The D gene is left open where the match is weak. Expanded clones are given a class, and other clones once, few, many or no size at all.

>TRBJ2-1|NA|TRBD1|TRBV20-1
CSAGGGTGGNEQFF
TGCAGTGCCGGAGGGGGGACAGGGGGCAATGAGCAGTTCTTC
>TRBJ2-3|NA|NA|TRBV27
CASSPNRVSSTDTQYF
TGTGCCAGCAGCCCCAACCGGGTTAGTTCCACAGATACGCAGTATTTT
>TRBJ1-6|many|NA|TRBV29-1
CSVDKGAYNSPLHF
TGCAGCGTTGATAAGGGGGCCTATAATTCACCCCTCCACTTT
>TRBJ2-4|NA|TRBD1|TRBV12-3/TRBV12-4
CASGTGPYIQYF
TGTGCCAGCGGGACAGGGCCATACATTCAGTACTTC
>TRBJ1-5|many|TRBD1|TRBV5-6
CASSLGDRGNQPQHF
TGTGCCAGCAGCTTGGGGGACAGAGGCAATCAGCCCCAGCATTTT
>TRBJ1-2|NA|TRBD1|TRBV10-3
CAISGTGGYTF
TGTGCCATCAGTGGGACAGGGGGCTACACCTTC
>TRBJ1-1|NA|NA|TRBV29-1
CSARMAGDTEAFF
TGCAGCGCCCGCATGGCCGGCGACACTGAAGCTTTCTTT
>TRBJ1-1|many|NA|TRBV29-1
CSVIPTGSMNTEAFF
TGCAGCGTTATACCGACAGGATCCATGAACACTGAAGCTTTCTTT
>TRBJ2-2|many|NA|TRBV7-3
CASSLRLTGELFF
TGTGCCAGCAGCTTAAGGCTCACCGGGGAGCTGTTTTTT
>TRBJ2-5|many|TRBD2|TRBV7-2
CASSLRTSSETQYF
TGTGCCAGCAGCTTGAGGACTAGCAGTGAGACCCAGTACTTC
>TRBJ2-5|NA|TRBD1|TRBV10-3
CASSPPGQGRF
TGTGCCAGCAGTCCGCCGGGACAGGGTAGATTC
>TRBJ1-2|NA|TRBD1|TRBV6-5
CASSFTGTGYGYTF
TGTGCCAGCAGTTTCACCGGGACAGGGTATGGCTACACCTTC
>TRBJ2-7|NA|NA|TRBV2
CASSEEGRSGEQYF
TGTGCCAGCAGTGAAGAGGGCAGGTCAGGCGAGCAGTACTTC
>TRBJ2-1|NA|TRBD2|TRBV6-1
CASGPGLASNEQFF
TGTGCCAGCGGGCCGGGACTAGCGTCCAATGAGCAGTTCTTC
>TRBJ2-4|NA|TRBD2|TRBV20-1
CSTGGGSKNIQYF
TGCAGTACGGGGGGGGGAAGCAAAAACATTCAGTACTTC
>TRBJ2-7|NA|NA|TRBV20-1
CSRGGLDPFEQYF
TGCAGCCGAGGGGGGCTAGACCCGTTCGAGCAGTACTTC
>TRBJ1-1|few|TRBD1|TRBV13
CASSKRQGSDEAFF
TGTGCCAGCAGCAAAAGACAGGGTTCGGATGAAGCTTTCTTT
>TRBJ1-1|many|NA|TRBV10-3
CAIRKQDTEAFF
TGTGCCATCAGGAAGCAGGACACTGAAGCTTTCTTT
>TRBJ2-2|few|NA|TRBV10-3
CAISDPTQANTGELFF
TGTGCCATCAGTGACCCGACGCAAGCGAACACCGGGGAGCTGTTTTTT
>TRBJ2-1|many|NA|TRBV7-2
CASSLLGHNEQFF
TGTGCCAGCAGCTTACTAGGGCACAATGAGCAGTTCTTC
>TRBJ2-7|NA|NA|TRBV6-2/TRBV6-3
CASTFLDGPYEQYF
TGTGCCAGCACGTTTCTGGACGGCCCCTACGAGCAGTACTTC
>TRBJ1-3|NA|NA|TRBV30
CAWRASGGREFLSSGNTIYF
TGTGCCTGGAGGGCCTCGGGTGGCAGGGAATTCCTTAGCTCTGGAAACACCATATATTTT
>TRBJ2-1|many|NA|TRBV29-1
CSVEAETGNEQFF
TGCAGCGTTGAGGCAGAGACGGGAAATGAGCAGTTCTTC
>TRBJ1-4|NA|NA|TRBV7-2
CASSGNQIRRLFF
TGTGCCAGCAGCGGAAATCAGATTCGGCGGCTGTTTTTT
>TRBJ2-3|NA|TRBD2|TRBV5-1
CASSLELAGGDTQYF
TGCGCCAGCAGCTTGGAGTTAGCGGGAGGAGATACGCAGTATTTT
>TRBJ1-3|NA|NA|TRBV6-5
CASSFRDTGEDTIYF
TGTGCCAGCAGTTTCCGGGACACGGGGGAAGACACCATATATTTT
>TRBJ1-5|few|NA|TRBV2
CASSFGDRHNQPQHF
TGTGCCAGCAGTTTCGGAGACAGACACAATCAGCCCCAGCATTTT
>TRBJ1-5|many|TRBD1|TRBV20-1
CSAGALTGTTLNQPQHF
TGCAGTGCTGGGGCCCTGACAGGGACGACGCTCAATCAGCCCCAGCATTTT
>TRBJ2-1|NA|TRBD1|TRBV19
CASSIDPQGFNEQFF
TGTGCCAGTAGTATAGACCCACAGGGGTTCAATGAGCAGTTCTTC
>TRBJ2-2|NA|NA|TRBV7-3
CASSLQQIAENTGELFF
TGTGCCAGCAGCTTACAACAGATCGCGGAGAACACCGGGGAGCTGTTTTTT